Below are 28 T cell receptor beta chains sequenced from a single sample in a study of shared clonotypes between healthy human individuals. The assay was immunoSEQ multiplex PCR, and TCRdb's table has in-frame clones only and misses some. The sample comprises fewer than 1.6 million clones, 98% of which are singletons, and 0.3% to 0.45% rests with the top ten. Sample: naive CD4+ T cells sorted from blood. Subset described: CD45RA+ positively selected. The receptors were gathered from a young man in good health.

On this clone itself: Other DNA sequences in this specimen translate into the identical CDR3. V gene TRBV20-1 combines with J gene TRBJ2-7; D remains unclear. The CDR3 is made up of 11 amino acids. V lost 4 bases, J lost 2 bases, and 6 bases lay in between. CDR1 and CDR2 from the germline V gene are DFQATT and SNEGSKA (reference sequence). CDR3 residues: CSATTTYEQYF. For the CDR3, the DNA is TGCAGTGCTACAACAACCTACGAGCAGTACTTC.

J is TRBJ2-1 and V is TRBV20-1; the D call may be TRBD1 or TRBD2 (5 bases each). The CDR3 is 11 amino acids. From germline, CDR1 is DFQATT and CDR2 SNEGSKA (reference sequence). Trimming cost V 8 bases and J 6 bases, with 11 bases left between them. The CDR3 sequence is CSPGRINEQFF. The CDR3 DNA is TGCAGTCCGGGACGAATCAATGAGCAGTTCTTC.

The gene calls are TRBV5-1 and TRBJ2-7; D is undetermined. V dropped 4 bases and J dropped 0 bases, with 11 bases sitting between them. The CDR3 has 14 residues. CDR1 and CDR2 from the germline V gene are SGHRS and YFSETQ. The CDR3 DNA sequence: TGCGCCAGCAGCCGCACAGTTGTCTCCTACGAGCAGTACTTC. Encoded protein: CASSRTVVSYEQYF.

This clone was seen once. The chain couples TRBV7-2 to TRBJ2-3; no reliable D call. The CDR3 contains 14 residues. Germline lookup yields CDR1 SGHTA and CDR2 FQGNSA. V gave up 2 bases and J gave up 4 bases, with 10 bases separating them. CDR3 nucleotides: TGTGCCAGCAGCTTATCCGCCCGGGCAGATACGCAGTATTTT. Protein: CASSLSARADTQYF.

The rearrangement uses TRBV9 and TRBJ2-3, with 10 bases aligning to TRBD2. The J segment lost 4 bases and the V segment lost 0 bases, leaving 5 bases of the junction unmatched. The CDR3 is 16 residues long. Germline V gives CDR1 SGDLS, CDR2 YYNGEE. Here the CDR3 reads CASSVVPSGSSDTQYF. The CDR3 bases are TGTGCCAGCAGCGTAGTTCCTAGCGGGAGTTCAGATACGCAGTATTTT.

V and J are TRBV11-3 and TRBJ2-5; TRBD2 aligns across 12 bases. The V gene end was trimmed by 1 base and the J gene end by 2 bases; junction bases not matched to a gene: 2. Germline V lookup: CDR1 SGHNT, CDR2 YENEEA. The CDR3 consists of 16 residues. The CDR3 region has the DNA TGTGCCAGCAGCTTAGGGACTAGCGGGGCACAAGAGACCCAGTACTTC. This encodes CASSLGTSGAQETQYF.

The rearrangement joins TRBV18 to TRBJ2-4; 10 bases align to TRBD2. Trimming at V came to 4 bases and at J to 8 bases, leaving 8 bases not matched to a gene. In germline, CDR1 is KGHSH, CDR2 LQKENI. The CDR3 spans 15 residues. CDR3 DNA sequence: TGTGCCAGCTCACTCCTAGCGGGAGAGGGAGACATTCAGTACTTC. Protein sequence: CASSLLAGEGDIQYF.

In this sample, this clone turned up once. The V gene is TRBV6-5, the J gene TRBJ2-7, with 10 bases lining up with TRBD1. Unmatched junction bases numbered 6, after V lost 2 bases and J lost 5 bases. The V gene's germline CDR1 is MNHEY and CDR2 SVGAGI. This CDR3 contains 15 residues. The CDR3 DNA reads as TGTGCCAGCAGTTACGCCGGGACAGGGGTGAACGAGCAGTACTTC. Protein product: CASSYAGTGVNEQYF.

The V call is TRBV5-1, the J call TRBJ2-7; 9 nucleotides match TRBD1. This CDR3 has 14 residues. Germline trimming cut 4 bases from V and 3 bases from J; bases unmatched to any gene: 5. Germline V lookup: CDR1 SGHRS, CDR2 YFSETQ. CDR3 amino acids: CASSQDRGYYEQYF. CDR3 DNA sequence: TGCGCCAGCAGCCAGGACAGGGGATACTACGAGCAGTACTTC.

The chain joins TRBV4-2 to TRBJ2-5; 7 nucleotides agree with TRBD2. V shed 1 base and J 7 bases; nucleotides not matched to a gene: 0. Germline values: CDR1 LGHNA, CDR2 YNFKEQ. The CDR3 sequence is 12 residues long. The DNA of the CDR3 is TGTGCCAGCAGCCAAGGGGGGGGGACCCAGTACTTC. As protein: CASSQGGGTQYF.

The chain employs TRBV18 and TRBJ1-4; the D gene is possibly TRBD1 (6 bases). V lost 3 bases and J 12 bases, leaving 17 bases between the germline ends. CDR3 length equals 14 residues. Germline loops: CDR1 KGHSH, CDR2 LQKENI. The CDR3 DNA sequence: TGTGCCAGCTCACCTGACGTGTCAACAGGGCAACTGTTTTTT. This gives the protein CASSPDVSTGQLFF.

This chain joins TRBV27 and TRBJ2-1, with TRBD1 matching over 8 bases. This CDR3 is built from 16 residues. Looked up from germline, CDR1 is MNHEY and CDR2 is SMNVEV (reference sequence). V was pared by 5 bases and J by 2 bases, with 8 bases of the junction left unmatched. This CDR3 reads CASSLKGTGAYNEQFF. The CDR3 DNA is TGTGCCAGCAGTCTAAAAGGGACAGGCGCCTACAATGAGCAGTTCTTC.

This chain joins TRBV7-9 and TRBJ2-7; D not resolved. This CDR3 comprises 11 residues. Germline values: CDR1 SEHNR, CDR2 FQNEAQ (reference sequence). V lost 4 bases and J lost 10, with 11 bases in between. This CDR3 is CASSSTSDQYF. CDR3 DNA: TGTGCCAGCAGCTCGACTTCAGACCAGTACTTC.

This chain connects TRBV28 to TRBJ2-7; a possible D gene is TRBD2 (5 bases). V was cut by 7 bases and J by 3 bases, with 13 bases left in between. CDR3 length: 13 amino acids. CDR1 MDHEN and CDR2 SYDVKM come from the germline V gene. Written as DNA, the CDR3 is TGTGCCAGCACCAATTTTGGGAGCTACGAGCAGTACTTC. Translated: CASTNFGSYEQYF.

The chain links TRBV28 to TRBJ2-2; TRBD1 is a possible D gene (5 bases). Germline CDR1 is MDHEN and CDR2 is SYDVKM. The CDR3 extends over 14 amino acids. Deletions cut 8 bases from V and 2 bases from J, with 12 bases between. The CDR3 here is CASGWQGNTGELFF. The CDR3, as DNA: TGTGCCAGCGGCTGGCAGGGTAACACCGGGGAGCTGTTTTTT.

The V and J genes are TRBV18 and TRBJ2-1; 9 nucleotides match TRBD2. CDR1 is KGHSH, CDR2 LQKENI, per germline. V trimming: 6 bases; J trimming: 4 bases; junction bases outside the gene matches: 7. The CDR3 spans 15 residues. CDR3 coding DNA: TGTGCCAGCTCGCCAATAGCGGGAGAGTACAATGAGCAGTTCTTC. This codes for CASSPIAGEYNEQFF. The whole variable domain, filled in from reference TRBV18 and TRBJ2-1, reads NAGVMQNPRHLVRRRGQEARLRCSPMKGHSHVYWYRQLPEEGLKFMVYLQKENIIDESGMPKERFSAEFPKEGPSILRIQQVVRGDSAAYFCASSPIAGEYNEQFFGPGTRLTVL.

V gene TRBV28 combines with J gene TRBJ2-2; a possible D gene is TRBD1 (6 bases). Trimming took off 10 bases at V and 2 bases at J, with 11 bases between the two ends. Per the germline V gene, CDR1 is MDHEN and CDR2 is SYDVKM. The CDR3 contains 13 residues. The DNA for the CDR3 is TGTGCCACCCAGGGGCCAAACACCGGGGAGCTGTTTTTT. This gives the protein CATQGPNTGELFF.

The CDR3 here is CASSQNPTSVGTSGETQYF. DNA of the CDR3: TGCGCCAGCAGCCAAAACCCGACCTCTGTAGGGACTAGTGGGGAGACCCAGTACTTC. The rearrangement uses TRBV4-3 and TRBJ2-5, with 8 bases aligning to TRBD2. The CDR3 extends over 19 amino acids. Germline trimming cut 2 bases from V and 5 bases from J; bases unmatched to any gene: 19. CDR1 and CDR2 (germline): LGHNA, YSLEER.

This chain uses TRBV30 with TRBJ1-1, with D perhaps matching TRBD1 (6 bases). V shed 3 bases and J shed 2 bases, with 13 bases lying between them. Germline lookup yields CDR1 GTSNPN and CDR2 SVGIG (reference sequence). There are 14 residues in the CDR3. CDR3 amino acids: CAWRITGSNTEAFF. The CDR3 nucleotides read TGTGCCTGGAGGATAACAGGGAGCAACACTGAAGCTTTCTTT. Combining the CDR3 with reference TRBV30 and TRBJ1-1 gives the whole variable domain SQTIHQWPATLVQPVGSPLSLECTVEGTSNPNLYWYRQAAGRGLQLLFYSVGIGQISSEVPQNLSASRPQDRQFILSSKKLLLSDSGFYLCAWRITGSNTEAFFGQGTRLTVV.

V usage is TRBV6-5 and J usage is TRBJ1-5; TRBD1 agrees at 11 bases. The CDR3 has 15 residues. Per the germline V gene, CDR1 is MNHEY and CDR2 is SVGAGI. The J segment lost 3 bases and the V segment lost 6 bases, leaving 4 bases of the junction unmatched. The CDR3 DNA follows: TGTGCCAGCAGGGGACAGGGGGGGTTCAATCAGCCCCAGCATTTT. Protein product: CASRGQGGFNQPQHF.

The chain joins TRBV6-4 to TRBJ1-2, with a tentative D call TRBD1 (5 bases). Trimming removed 6 bases from V and 7 bases from J, with 18 bases in between. The germline gives CDR1 MRHNA, CDR2 SNTAGT. The CDR3 covers 14 residues. The CDR3 protein is CASSVGPNSGGYTF. As DNA, the CDR3 is TGTGCCAGCAGCGTGGGACCAAACAGCGGTGGCTACACCTTC.

The gene calls are TRBV29-1 and TRBJ2-7; possible D gene TRBD1, 5 bases. Germline CDR1 is SQVTM and CDR2 is ANQGSEA. This CDR3 has 11 residues. V lost 7 bases and J 5 bases, leaving 12 bases between the germline ends. The CDR3 protein is CSGHQGDEQYF. The CDR3, as DNA: TGCAGCGGACACCAGGGCGACGAGCAGTACTTC.

The gene calls are TRBV13 and TRBJ2-3; TRBD2 matches 10 bases. The CDR3 spans 13 residues. In germline, CDR1 is PRHDT, CDR2 FYEKMQ (reference sequence). V gave up 6 bases and J gave up 14 bases; unmatched junction bases: 11. CDR3 in DNA: TGTGCCAGCAGTCAAACTTTGGCTAGCGGGAGGTATTTT. It specifies CASSQTLASGRYF.

Notes on this clone: This same CDR3 is encoded by further DNA sequences in the sample. The chain recombines TRBV5-6 with TRBJ1-4; 7 bases line up with TRBD1. The germline V gene encodes CDR1 SGHDT and CDR2 YYEEEE. This CDR3 is built from 14 residues. The V and J ends lost 1 base and 7 bases, in that order; junction bases with no gene match: 4. The CDR3 sequence is CASSLRDRGEKLFF. CDR3 coding DNA: TGTGCCAGCAGCTTGAGGGACAGAGGTGAAAAACTGTTTTTT.

This clone was seen once. This sequence joins TRBV29-1 and TRBJ2-7, with no clear D. CDR3 length: 13 residues. Trimming took 4 bases from V and 4 from J, leaving 14 bases between them. Germline V gives CDR1 SQVTM, CDR2 ANQGSEA. CDR3 DNA: TGCAGCGTTGGGTCGGGCCCCTCGTACGAGCAGTACTTC. Its translation: CSVGSGPSYEQYF.

The V and J genes are TRBV12-5 and TRBJ2-2; TRBD1 matches at 8 bases. Germline-derived CDR1 and CDR2 are LGHNT and FRNRAP. V shed 4 bases and J 3 bases; nucleotides not matched to a gene: 10. The CDR3 runs 17 residues. The CDR3 DNA is TGTGCTAGTGGTTCTAGAGGACAGGGTGTATACACCGGGGAGCTGTTTTTT. Protein: CASGSRGQGVYTGELFF.

The V and J genes are TRBV2 and TRBJ1-3; 9 bases are shared with TRBD1. Germline values: CDR1 SNHLY, CDR2 FYNNEI. The V and J ends lost 6 bases and 6 bases, in that order; junction bases with no gene match: 9. The CDR3 sequence is 15 residues long. CDR3 nucleotide sequence: TGTGCCAGCAGCCGCGGGGGGACAGGGAAAAACACCATATATTTT. Its protein is CASSRGGTGKNTIYF.

The genes are TRBV28 and TRBJ2-7; the D gene is possibly TRBD2 (7 bases). V dropped 4 bases and J dropped 2 bases, with 15 bases sitting between them. Germline V CDR1 and CDR2: MDHEN, SYDVKM. There are 15 residues in the CDR3. The CDR3 DNA reads as TGTGCCAGCAGTTCCTTGGGGGGGGCTCCCTACGAGCAGTACTTC. Translated, it gives CASSSLGGAPYEQYF.